The 14 T cell receptor beta chains reported below all come from one sample, sequenced in a study of cytomegalovirus exposure and HLA in healthy donors. Using immunoSEQ multiplex PCR, the repertoire was profiled, and TCRdb retains in-frame clones only, with some absent. The sample includes over 100,000 clones, around nine tenths seen only once; the top ten take roughly 6.3%. The specimen sequenced was PBMCs. These receptors were taken from a young woman in good health and CMV-seropositive.

This chain links TRBV10-3 with TRBJ2-1, with D perhaps TRBD2 (6 bases). Germline CDR1 ENHRY, CDR2 SYGVKD. V lost 3 bases and J lost 2, with 8 bases in between. The CDR3 sequence is 14 residues long. The CDR3 here is CAISDTSTYNEQFF. CDR3 nucleotide sequence: TGTGCCATCAGTGATACTAGCACCTACAATGAGCAGTTCTTC.

V and J are TRBV6-5 and TRBJ2-7, with 10 bases that match TRBD2. After removal of 2 bases from V and 2 bases from J, the junction contained 6 bases not matched to a gene. The germline gives CDR1 MNHEY, CDR2 SVGAGI. CDR3 length: 16 residues. The CDR3 here is CASSYTLSGGTYEQYF. The DNA of the CDR3 is TGTGCCAGCAGTTACACACTTAGCGGGGGGACCTACGAGCAGTACTTC.

V usage is TRBV19 and J usage is TRBJ2-1, with TRBD1 as a possible D gene (5 bases). Germline V gene lookup returns CDR1 LNHDA and CDR2 SQIVND (reference sequence). This CDR3 has 14 residues. V dropped 2 bases and J dropped 8 bases, with 13 bases sitting between them. The CDR3 region is CASSIQRGWDEQFF. CDR3 nucleotides: TGTGCCAGTAGTATACAAAGGGGCTGGGATGAGCAGTTCTTC. The complete variable domain, with remaining parts taken from reference TRBV19 and TRBJ2-1, reads DGGITQSPKYLFRKEGQNVTLSCEQNLNHDAMYWYRQDPGQGLRLIYYSQIVNDFQKGDIAEGYSVSREKKESFPLTVTSAQKNPTAFYLCASSIQRGWDEQFFGPGTRLTVL.

V gene TRBV7-9 combines with J gene TRBJ2-5; 7 bases are a match to TRBD2. The V gene's germline CDR1 is SEHNR and CDR2 FQNEAQ (reference sequence). Germline trimming cut 5 bases from V and 5 bases from J; bases unmatched to any gene: 17. CDR3 size: 17 residues. CDR3 residues: CASSPVPGRAGYETQYF. The CDR3 bases are TGTGCCAGCAGCCCAGTCCCGGGGAGGGCCGGATATGAGACCCAGTACTTC.

The V and J genes are TRBV27 and TRBJ2-7; a possible D gene is TRBD1 (6 bases). The V end lost 6 bases, the J end lost 0 bases, and 12 bases lay between the germline ends. The CDR3 has 14 residues. Looked up from germline, CDR1 is MNHEY and CDR2 is SMNVEV (reference sequence). CDR3 bases: TGTGCCAGCAGCATGACAGGTAGCTCCTACGAGCAGTACTTC. It codes for CASSMTGSSYEQYF.

The chain joins TRBV19 to TRBJ1-5; 9 bases map to TRBD1. This CDR3 spans 16 amino acids. Looked up from germline, CDR1 is LNHDA and CDR2 is SQIVND (reference sequence). J gave up 6 bases and V 9 bases, and 15 bases lay outside the gene matches. The CDR3, as DNA: TGTGCCAGGAGACTCCGAGGGGGACAGGGTCGTCAGCCCCAGCATTTT. Its translation: CARRLRGGQGRQPQHF.

The genes are TRBV9 and TRBJ2-2; possibly TRBD1 for D (5 bases). The CDR3 loop spans 16 amino acids. In germline, CDR1 is SGDLS, CDR2 YYNGEE. Trimming cost V 4 bases and J 1 base, with 14 bases left between them. The CDR3 protein is CASSPWGSVNTGELFF. In nucleotides, the CDR3 is TGTGCCAGCAGCCCCTGGGGCAGTGTGAACACCGGGGAGCTGTTTTTT.

This chain links TRBV12-5 with TRBJ1-1, with a possible D match to TRBD1 (5 bases). Trimming left V 0 bases short and J 4 bases short, with 18 bases between. The CDR3 spans 17 residues. The V gene's germline CDR1 is LGHNT and CDR2 FRNRAP. Here the CDR3 DNA reads TGTGCTAGTGGTTTGGTTCTGGACAAACGAGGAGTCACTGAAGCTTTCTTT. Protein sequence: CASGLVLDKRGVTEAFF. The full variable domain, in which reference TRBV12-5 and TRBJ1-1 provide the parts outside the CDR3, is DARVTQTPRHKVTEMGQEVTMRCQPILGHNTVFWYRQTMMQGLELLAYFRNRAPLDDSGMPKDRFSAEMPDATLATLKIQPSEPRDSAVYFCASGLVLDKRGVTEAFFGQGTRLTVV.

This clone appeared a single time. The CDR3: CASSTYLTGKSGYTF. CDR3 coding DNA: TGTGCCAGCAGCACCTACCTGACAGGGAAGAGTGGCTACACCTTC. The chain carries TRBV7-8 and TRBJ1-2, with 7 bases matching TRBD1. Germline CDR1 reads SGHVS; CDR2 reads FQNEAQ. The junction had 13 bases not matched to a gene; V was cut back by 5 bases and J by 7 bases. This CDR3 spans 15 amino acids.

V gene TRBV5-5 combines with J gene TRBJ1-5; D not resolved. V was clipped by 0 bases and J by 3 bases, with 7 bases between them. Germline assignment: CDR1 SGHKS and CDR2 YYEKEE (reference sequence). The CDR3 runs to 14 residues. CDR3 protein: CASSLAGFNQPQHF. The CDR3 nucleotides are TGTGCCAGCAGCTTGGCGGGGTTCAATCAGCCCCAGCATTTT.

Written as DNA, the CDR3 is TGTGCCAGCAGCTTAAGGGGGAGCGGGAGTATTGAAGATACGCAGTATTTT. This gives the protein CASSLRGSGSIEDTQYF. The V and J genes are TRBV7-2 and TRBJ2-3, with 8 bases aligning to TRBD2. Germline values: CDR1 SGHTA, CDR2 FQGNSA. The J segment lost 5 bases and the V segment lost 2 bases, leaving 12 bases of the junction unmatched. The length of the CDR3 is 17 residues. The full variable domain, with the rest looked up from reference TRBV7-2 and TRBJ2-3, is GAGVSQSPSNKVTEKGKDVELRCDPISGHTALYWYRQSLGQGLEFLIYFQGNSAPDKSGLPSDRFSAERTGGSVSTLTIQRTQQEDSAVYLCASSLRGSGSIEDTQYFGPGTRLTVL.

The chain has TRBV4-1 and TRBJ2-2; 15 bases line up with TRBD2. This CDR3 region has 16 residues. Trimming removed 5 bases from V and 4 bases from J; junction bases left unmatched: 2. CDR1 and CDR2 from the germline V gene are MGHRA and YSYEKL. The CDR3 sequence is CASSGLAGGLTGELFF. For the CDR3, the DNA is TGCGCCAGCAGCGGACTAGCGGGGGGGCTCACCGGGGAGCTGTTTTTT.

This chain joins TRBV6-6 and TRBJ2-1; D remains ambiguous. The V gene lost 0 bases and the J gene lost 7 bases, with 7 bases spanning the gap. From germline, CDR1 is MNHNY and CDR2 SVGAGI (reference sequence). The CDR3 runs to 13 residues. CDR3: CASSYSLQNEQFF. Here the CDR3 DNA reads TGTGCCAGCAGTTACTCGCTCCAGAATGAGCAGTTCTTC.

This chain connects TRBV28 to TRBJ2-3, with D possibly TRBD2 on 6 matching bases. The germline CDR1 and CDR2 sequences are MDHEN and SYDVKM. Trimming took 4 bases from V and 2 from J, leaving 16 bases between them. CDR3 length: 16 amino acids. The CDR3 DNA reads as TGTGCCAGCAGTTCGGTGGAGCGGGTCATCACAGATACGCAGTATTTT. Its protein product is CASSSVERVITDTQYF.